This TCR beta chain was captured in a study of CD8+ T cells in alopecia areata. In each case, RNA was isolated and then reverse transcribed into cDNA as the sequencing template. Assay: immunoSEQ multiplex PCR; the TCRdb copy retains only in-frame clones and omits some. This sample has roughly 130,000 clones, with roughly 61% found just once. CDR3 length: 13 residues. V shed 5 bases and J shed 1 base, with 8 bases lying between them. Germline assignment: CDR1 MNHNY and CDR2 SVGAGI (reference sequence). The material sequenced was CD4+ T cells sorted from blood, taken at week 0. The source is a human donor with alopecia areata. This rearrangement joins TRBV6-6 to TRBJ1-1, with D unresolved. CDR3 loop: CASSTTENTEAFF. The CDR3, as DNA: TGTGCCAGCAGTACAACAGAGAACACTGAAGCTTTCTTT.